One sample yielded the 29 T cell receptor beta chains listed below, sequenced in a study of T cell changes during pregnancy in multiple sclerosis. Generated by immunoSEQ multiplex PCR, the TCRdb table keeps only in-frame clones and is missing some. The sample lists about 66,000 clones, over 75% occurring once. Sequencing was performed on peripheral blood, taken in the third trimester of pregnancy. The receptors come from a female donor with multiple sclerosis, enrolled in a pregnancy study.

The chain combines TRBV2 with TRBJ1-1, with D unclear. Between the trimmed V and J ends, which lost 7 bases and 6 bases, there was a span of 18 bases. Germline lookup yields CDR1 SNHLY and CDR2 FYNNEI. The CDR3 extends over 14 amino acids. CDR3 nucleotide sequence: TGTGCCAGCACATCCGATCTAACGGGTTCTGAAGCTTTCTTT. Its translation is CASTSDLTGSEAFF.

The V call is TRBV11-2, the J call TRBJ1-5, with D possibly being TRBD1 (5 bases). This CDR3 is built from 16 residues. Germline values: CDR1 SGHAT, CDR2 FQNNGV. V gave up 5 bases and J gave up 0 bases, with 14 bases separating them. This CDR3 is CASSQGYGVSNQPQHF. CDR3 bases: TGTGCCAGCAGCCAGGGTTACGGAGTTAGCAATCAGCCCCAGCATTTT.

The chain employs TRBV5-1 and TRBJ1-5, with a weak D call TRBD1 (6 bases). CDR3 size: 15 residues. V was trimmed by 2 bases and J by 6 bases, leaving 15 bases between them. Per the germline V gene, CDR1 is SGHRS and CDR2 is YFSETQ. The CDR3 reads CASSLGQLGGQPQHF. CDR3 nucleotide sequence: TGCGCCAGCAGCTTAGGACAGCTAGGGGGTCAGCCCCAGCATTTT. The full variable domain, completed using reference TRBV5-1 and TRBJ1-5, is KAGVTQTPRYLIKTRGQQVTLSCSPISGHRSVSWYQQTPGQGLQFLFEYFSETQRNKGNFPGRFSGRQFSNSRSEMNVSTLELGDSALYLCASSLGQLGGQPQHFGDGTRLSIL.

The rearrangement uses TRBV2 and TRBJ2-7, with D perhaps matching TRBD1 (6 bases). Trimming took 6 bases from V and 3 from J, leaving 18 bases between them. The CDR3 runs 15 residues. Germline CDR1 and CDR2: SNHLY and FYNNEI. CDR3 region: CASSEPGQRVYEQYF. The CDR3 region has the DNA TGTGCCAGCAGCGAACCGGGACAACGCGTCTACGAGCAGTACTTC.

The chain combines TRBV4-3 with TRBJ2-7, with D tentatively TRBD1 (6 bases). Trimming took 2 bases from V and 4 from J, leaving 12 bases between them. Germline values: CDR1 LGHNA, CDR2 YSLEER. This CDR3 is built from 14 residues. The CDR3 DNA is TGCGCCAGCAGCCAATACGACAGGTCTTACGAGCAGTACTTC. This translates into CASSQYDRSYEQYF.

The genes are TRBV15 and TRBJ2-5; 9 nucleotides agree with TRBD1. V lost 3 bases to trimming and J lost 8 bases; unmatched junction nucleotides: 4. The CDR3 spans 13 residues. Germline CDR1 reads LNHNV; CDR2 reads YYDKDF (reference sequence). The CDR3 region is CATSSPGQGTQYF. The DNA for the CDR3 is TGTGCCACCAGCAGCCCGGGACAGGGTACCCAGTACTTC.

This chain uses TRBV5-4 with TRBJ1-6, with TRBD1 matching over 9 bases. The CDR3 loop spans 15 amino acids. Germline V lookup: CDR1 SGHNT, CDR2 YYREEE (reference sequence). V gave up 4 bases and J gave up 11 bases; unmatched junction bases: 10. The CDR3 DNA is TGTGCCAGCAGCCTCGCCACAGGGGGCGGCACACCCCTCCACTTT. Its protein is CASSLATGGGTPLHF.

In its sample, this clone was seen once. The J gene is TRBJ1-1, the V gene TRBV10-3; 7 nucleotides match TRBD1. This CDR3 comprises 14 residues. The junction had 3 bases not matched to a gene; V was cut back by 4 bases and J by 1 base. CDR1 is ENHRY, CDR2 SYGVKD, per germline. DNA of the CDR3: TGTGCCATCAGTGTAGGGGGCCCGAACACTGAAGCTTTCTTT. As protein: CAISVGGPNTEAFF.

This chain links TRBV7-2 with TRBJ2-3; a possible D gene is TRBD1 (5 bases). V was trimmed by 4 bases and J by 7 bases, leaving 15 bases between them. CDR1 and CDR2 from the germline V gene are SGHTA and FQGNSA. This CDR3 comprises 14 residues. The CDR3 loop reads CASSSPGRAYTQYF. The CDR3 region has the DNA TGTGCCAGCAGCTCCCCTGGCAGGGCGTATACGCAGTATTTT. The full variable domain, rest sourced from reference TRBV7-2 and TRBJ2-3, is GAGVSQSPSNKVTEKGKDVELRCDPISGHTALYWYRQSLGQGLEFLIYFQGNSAPDKSGLPSDRFSAERTGGSVSTLTIQRTQQEDSAVYLCASSSPGRAYTQYFGPGTRLTVL.

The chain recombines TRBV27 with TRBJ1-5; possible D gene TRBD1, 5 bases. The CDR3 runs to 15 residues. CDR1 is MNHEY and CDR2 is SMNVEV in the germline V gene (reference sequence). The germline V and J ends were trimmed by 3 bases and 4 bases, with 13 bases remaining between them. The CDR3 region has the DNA TGTGCCAGCAGTTTCCTGGGGGGTACGAATCAGCCCCAGCATTTT. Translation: CASSFLGGTNQPQHF.

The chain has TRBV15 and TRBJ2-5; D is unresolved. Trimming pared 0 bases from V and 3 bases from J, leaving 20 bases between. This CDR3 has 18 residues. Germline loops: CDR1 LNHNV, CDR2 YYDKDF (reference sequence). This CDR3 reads CATSRDPPRRQIEETQYF. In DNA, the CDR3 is TGTGCCACCAGCAGAGATCCTCCCCGGCGACAAATAGAAGAGACCCAGTACTTC.

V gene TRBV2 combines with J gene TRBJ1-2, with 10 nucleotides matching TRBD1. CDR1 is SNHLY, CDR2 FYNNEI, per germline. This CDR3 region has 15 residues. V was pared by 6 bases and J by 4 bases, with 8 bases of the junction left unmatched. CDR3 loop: CASRPGTGDLYGYTF. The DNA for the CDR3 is TGTGCCAGCAGACCCGGGACAGGGGACCTCTATGGCTACACCTTC.

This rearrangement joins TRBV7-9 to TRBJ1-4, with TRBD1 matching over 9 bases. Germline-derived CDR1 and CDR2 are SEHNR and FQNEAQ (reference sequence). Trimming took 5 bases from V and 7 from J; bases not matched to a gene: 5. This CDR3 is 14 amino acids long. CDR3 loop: CASSPGTGTEKLFF. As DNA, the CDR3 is TGTGCCAGCAGCCCCGGGACAGGGACTGAAAAACTGTTTTTT.

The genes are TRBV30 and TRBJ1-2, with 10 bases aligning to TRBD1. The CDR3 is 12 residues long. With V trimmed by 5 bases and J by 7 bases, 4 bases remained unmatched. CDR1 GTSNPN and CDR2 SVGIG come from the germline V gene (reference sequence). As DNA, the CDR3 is TGTGCCTGGCAGACAGGGGGCGGTGGCTACACCTTC. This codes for CAWQTGGGGYTF.

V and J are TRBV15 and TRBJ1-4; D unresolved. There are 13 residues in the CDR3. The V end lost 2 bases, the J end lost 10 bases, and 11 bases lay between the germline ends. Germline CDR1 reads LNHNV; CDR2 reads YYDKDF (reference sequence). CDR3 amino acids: CATSRYPPGKLFF. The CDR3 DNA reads TGTGCCACCAGCAGATACCCTCCGGGAAAACTGTTTTTT.

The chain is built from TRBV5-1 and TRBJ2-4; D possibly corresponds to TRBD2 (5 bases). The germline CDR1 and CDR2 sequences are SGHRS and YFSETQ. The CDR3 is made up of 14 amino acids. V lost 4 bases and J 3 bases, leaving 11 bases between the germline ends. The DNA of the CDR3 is TGCGCCAGCAGCCCGAGCGACTACAAAAACATTCAGTACTTC. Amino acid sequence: CASSPSDYKNIQYF.

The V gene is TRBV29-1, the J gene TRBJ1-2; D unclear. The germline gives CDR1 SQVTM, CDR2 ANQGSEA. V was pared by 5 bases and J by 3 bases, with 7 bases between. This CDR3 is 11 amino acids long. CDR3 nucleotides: TGCAGCGTTTGGGCTGACTATGGCTACACCTTC. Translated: CSVWADYGYTF.

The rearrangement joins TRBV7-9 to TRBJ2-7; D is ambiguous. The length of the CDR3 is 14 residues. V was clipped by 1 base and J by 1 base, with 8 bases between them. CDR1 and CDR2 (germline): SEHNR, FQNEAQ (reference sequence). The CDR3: CASSLVEDSYEQYF. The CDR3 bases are TGTGCCAGCAGCTTAGTCGAGGATTCCTACGAGCAGTACTTC.

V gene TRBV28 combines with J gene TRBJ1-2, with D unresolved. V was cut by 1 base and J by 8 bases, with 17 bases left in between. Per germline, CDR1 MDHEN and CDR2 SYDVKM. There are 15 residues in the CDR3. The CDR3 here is CASSLSGLYLGGYTF. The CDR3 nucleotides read TGTGCCAGCAGTTTATCAGGACTGTACTTAGGGGGCTACACCTTC.

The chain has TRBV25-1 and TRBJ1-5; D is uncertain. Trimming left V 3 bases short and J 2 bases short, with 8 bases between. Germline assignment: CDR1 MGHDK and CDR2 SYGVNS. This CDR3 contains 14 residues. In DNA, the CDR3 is TGTGCCAGCAGTGACATGAGGGGCAATCAGCCCCAGCATTTT. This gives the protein CASSDMRGNQPQHF.

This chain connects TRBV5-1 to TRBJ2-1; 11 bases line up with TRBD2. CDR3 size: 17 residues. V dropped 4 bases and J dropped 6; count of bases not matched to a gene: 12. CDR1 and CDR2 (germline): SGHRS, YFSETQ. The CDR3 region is CASSLGVAGGPGNEQFF. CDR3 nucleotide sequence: TGCGCCAGCAGCCTGGGGGTAGCGGGAGGGCCGGGCAATGAGCAGTTCTTC. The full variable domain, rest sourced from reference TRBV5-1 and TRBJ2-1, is KAGVTQTPRYLIKTRGQQVTLSCSPISGHRSVSWYQQTPGQGLQFLFEYFSETQRNKGNFPGRFSGRQFSNSRSEMNVSTLELGDSALYLCASSLGVAGGPGNEQFFGPGTRLTVL.

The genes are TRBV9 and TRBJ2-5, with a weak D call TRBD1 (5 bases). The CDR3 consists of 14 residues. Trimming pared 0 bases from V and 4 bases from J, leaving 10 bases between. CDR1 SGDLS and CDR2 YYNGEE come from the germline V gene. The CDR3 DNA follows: TGTGCCAGCAGCGTAGGTTTGGGGCTAGAGACCCAGTACTTC. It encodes CASSVGLGLETQYF. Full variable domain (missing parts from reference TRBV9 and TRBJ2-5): DSGVTQTPKHLITATGQRVTLRCSPRSGDLSVYWYQQSLDQGLQFLIQYYNGEERAKGNILERFSAQQFPDLHSELNLSSLELGDSALYFCASSVGLGLETQYFGPGTRLLVL.

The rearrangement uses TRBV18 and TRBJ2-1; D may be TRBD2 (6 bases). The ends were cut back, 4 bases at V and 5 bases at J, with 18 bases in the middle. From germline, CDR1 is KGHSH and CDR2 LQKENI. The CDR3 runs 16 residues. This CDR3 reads CASSRIRESRNNEQFF. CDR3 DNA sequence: TGTGCCAGCTCACGGATACGGGAGTCCCGGAACAATGAGCAGTTCTTC.

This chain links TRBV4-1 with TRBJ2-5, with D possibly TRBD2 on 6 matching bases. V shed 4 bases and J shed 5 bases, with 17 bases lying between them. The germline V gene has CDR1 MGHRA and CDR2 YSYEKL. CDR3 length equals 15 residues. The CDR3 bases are TGCGCCAGCAGCCCGCACCTAGATCGGGGGGAGACCCAGTACTTC. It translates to CASSPHLDRGETQYF.

The CDR3 loop is CASSGGQGYQPQHF. CDR3 nucleotides: TGTGCCAGCTCGGGGGGACAGGGGTATCAGCCCCAGCATTTT. This chain connects TRBV18 to TRBJ1-5; 10 bases are a match to TRBD1. V lost 6 bases, J lost 5 bases, and 4 bases stayed unmatched. This CDR3 has 14 amino acids. CDR1 and CDR2 from the germline V gene are KGHSH and LQKENI. Together with reference TRBV18 and TRBJ1-5, the CDR3 gives the full variable domain: NAGVMQNPRHLVRRRGQEARLRCSPMKGHSHVYWYRQLPEEGLKFMVYLQKENIIDESGMPKERFSAEFPKEGPSILRIQQVVRGDSAAYFCASSGGQGYQPQHFGDGTRLSIL.

The CDR3 here is CASKLGTAVGNTIYF. The DNA of the CDR3 is TGTGCCAGCAAACTAGGGACAGCGGTCGGAAACACCATATATTTT. This sequence joins TRBV7-9 and TRBJ1-3; TRBD1 matches 7 bases. This CDR3 spans 15 amino acids. V lost 7 bases, J lost 4 bases, and 10 bases stayed unmatched. Germline lookup yields CDR1 SEHNR and CDR2 FQNEAQ (reference sequence).

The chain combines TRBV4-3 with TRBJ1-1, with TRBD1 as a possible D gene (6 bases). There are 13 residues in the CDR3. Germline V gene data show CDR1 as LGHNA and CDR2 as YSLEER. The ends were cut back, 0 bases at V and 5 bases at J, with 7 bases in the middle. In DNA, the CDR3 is TGCGCCAGCAGCCAAGATCAGGGGACTGAAGCTTTCTTT. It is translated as CASSQDQGTEAFF.

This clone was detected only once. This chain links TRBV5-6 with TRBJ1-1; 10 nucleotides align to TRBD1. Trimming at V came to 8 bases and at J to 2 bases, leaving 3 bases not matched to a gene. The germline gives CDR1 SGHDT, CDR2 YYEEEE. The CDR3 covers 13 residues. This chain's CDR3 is CASGTGVNTEAFF. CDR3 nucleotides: TGTGCCAGTGGGACAGGGGTAAACACTGAAGCTTTCTTT.

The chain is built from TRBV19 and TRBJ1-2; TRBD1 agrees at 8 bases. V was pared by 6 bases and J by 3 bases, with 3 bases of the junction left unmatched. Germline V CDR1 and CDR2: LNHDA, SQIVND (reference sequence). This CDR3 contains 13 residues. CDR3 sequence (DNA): TGTGCCAGTAGGAGGGGACAGGACTATGGCTACACCTTC. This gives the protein CASRRGQDYGYTF.